This is a list of T cell receptor beta chains from one sample in a study of T cell responses to AZD1222 COVID-19 vaccine. This table comes from immunoSEQ multiplex PCR, and its TCRdb copy is limited to in-frame clones, with some not included. The sample records around 60,000 clones, over 75% being singletons. The sample here was peripheral blood, taken 28 days after the second AZD1222 dose. These receptors all come from an adult who received the AZD1222 COVID-19 vaccine. CDR3s include the opening cysteine and the closing phenylalanine or tryptophan. The D gene is left open where the match is weak. Some rows mark clone size as missing; the rest say once, few, many or name a class of expanded clone.

TGTGCCAGCAGCTTAACCCCGGAGCGGACAACCTACACCTTC	CASSLTPERTTYTF	TRBV7-2	NA	TRBJ1-2	NA
TGTGCCAGCAGCCCCCCATCCGGGACAGCCTATGGCTACACCTTC	CASSPPSGTAYGYTF	TRBV7-2	TRBD1	TRBJ1-2	NA
TGTGCCAGCTCATCGACGGGGGCGCGGATTGAGCAGTTCTTC	CASSSTGARIEQFF	TRBV18	NA	TRBJ2-1	NA
TGTGCCAGCTCACCAGGGACTAGCGGACACAATGAGCAGTTCTTC	CASSPGTSGHNEQFF	TRBV18	TRBD2	TRBJ2-1	NA
TGTGCCACCAGAAATGCGTCAGGGATTGATGGCTACACCTTC	CATRNASGIDGYTF	TRBV24-1	NA	TRBJ1-2	once
TGTGCCAGCAGTGGGGCGGGACAGGGGATTAACGGGGAGCTGTTTTTT	CASSGAGQGINGELFF	TRBV2	TRBD1	TRBJ2-2	NA
TGCGCCAGCAGCCACCACTCACAAATACTAGCGGGAGGGGGTACAGATACGCAGTATTTT	CASSHHSQILAGGGTDTQYF	TRBV4-3	TRBD2	TRBJ2-3	NA
TGCGCCAGCAGCTTGGAGGGCAGGGGGTGGGATGAGCAGTACTTC	CASSLEGRGWDEQYF	TRBV5-1	TRBD1	TRBJ2-7	NA
TGTGCCAGCAGTCCCTCCCTTACAGGGTATAATCAGCCCCAGCATTTT	CASSPSLTGYNQPQHF	TRBV27	NA	TRBJ1-5	NA
TGTGCCAGCAGCCAAGGAGTTCTCAATTGGGGCATTCAGTACTTC	CASSQGVLNWGIQYF	TRBV14	NA	TRBJ2-4	NA
TGTGCCAGCAGTTTTCGGTCAGGGGGCGTCAAAGCTTTCTTT	CASSFRSGGVKAFF	TRBV27	TRBD1	TRBJ1-1	NA
TGTGCCAGCAGTCCGGGGCTCCAAGGGTACGAGCAGTACTTC	CASSPGLQGYEQYF	TRBV7-8	NA	TRBJ2-7	NA
TGTGCCAGCAGCGTAGGTAGCGGAGTAGCCAAAAACATTCAGTACTTC	CASSVGSGVAKNIQYF	TRBV9	NA	TRBJ2-4	NA
TGTGCCAGCAGCCCCGGACAGGGTCCTAACTATGGCTACACCTTC	CASSPGQGPNYGYTF	TRBV7-2	TRBD1	TRBJ1-2	few
TGTGCCAGCAGTGAAGGGAACAGGGAAAAACTGTTTTTT	CASSEGNREKLFF	TRBV6-1	NA	TRBJ1-4	NA
TGTGCCAGTAGTACCCGCCCTATAAGGAATCAGCCCCAGCATTTT	CASSTRPIRNQPQHF	TRBV19	NA	TRBJ1-5	NA
TGCAGTGCCCGTGCTCCTGGCGAGCAGTACTTC	CSARAPGEQYF	TRBV20-1	NA	TRBJ2-7	once
TGTGCCAGCAGACTGGACAGGGGTGGATCACCCCTCCACTTT	CASRLDRGGSPLHF	TRBV27	TRBD1	TRBJ1-6	NA
TGTGCCAGCAGCTTGGACCAGGGACGTAATGAAAAACTGTTTTTT	CASSLDQGRNEKLFF	TRBV5-4	NA	TRBJ1-4	NA
TGCAGTGCTAGTCGGCAGAACAATCAGCCCCAGCATTTT	CSASRQNNQPQHF	TRBV20-1	NA	TRBJ1-5	NA
TGTGCCAGCAGCTCACACGAGATGAACTATGGCTACACCTTC	CASSSHEMNYGYTF	TRBV7-8	NA	TRBJ1-2	NA
TGTGCCATCAGTGAGTCAGGGGTTAGGGATTCACCCCTCCACTTT	CAISESGVRDSPLHF	TRBV10-3	NA	TRBJ1-6	once
TGTGCCAGCAGTAGCGAATTAGCTACGAGGAATGAGCAGTTCTTC	CASSSELATRNEQFF	TRBV5-4	NA	TRBJ2-1	NA
TGTGCCAGCAGCCCCGGGACAGGGTTCTGGGGGCAGTTCTTC	CASSPGTGFWGQFF	TRBV5-8	TRBD1	TRBJ2-1	NA
TGTGCCAGCGCCCAGTCTGGGGAGCTGTTTTTT	CASAQSGELFF	TRBV3-1/TRBV3-2	NA	TRBJ2-2	NA
TGTGCCACCAGCAGACGACCCCTTGGGGGTAACACCGGGGAGCTGTTTTTT	CATSRRPLGGNTGELFF	TRBV15	NA	TRBJ2-2	NA
TGTGCCAGCAGTTACTACGGGACAGGAGACTACGAGCAGTACTTC	CASSYYGTGDYEQYF	TRBV6-5	TRBD1	TRBJ2-7	NA
TGCAGCGTCACCCCGGGACAGATGAACACTGAAGCTTTCTTT	CSVTPGQMNTEAFF	TRBV29-1	TRBD1	TRBJ1-1	NA
TGTGCCAGTAGGGACAGTTTAGTGGATACGCAGTATTTT	CASRDSLVDTQYF	TRBV19	NA	TRBJ2-3	once
TGTGCCAGTAGTATCGGCGGACAGGGGATTTCACCCCTCCACTTT	CASSIGGQGISPLHF	TRBV19	TRBD1	TRBJ1-6	medium-sized
TGTGCCAGCAGTTTAAGACTGAGGAGGACTAATGAAAAACTGTTTTTT	CASSLRLRRTNEKLFF	TRBV27	NA	TRBJ1-4	NA
TGTGCCAGCAGATCCGGGACTTTTACCTACAATGAGCAGTTCTTC	CASRSGTFTYNEQFF	TRBV7-2	NA	TRBJ2-1	few
TGTGCCAGCAGTCAACAGGGCAATCAGCCCCAGCATTTT	CASSQQGNQPQHF	TRBV5-4	NA	TRBJ1-5	NA
TGTGCCAGCAGTGAAGTGACAGGGATAGCGGAACTAGCCAAAAACATTCAGTACTTC	CASSEVTGIAELAKNIQYF	TRBV6-1	NA	TRBJ2-4	NA
TGTGCCACCAGACAACACGGGGGAGGTCAGCCCCAGCATTTT	CATRQHGGGQPQHF	TRBV28	NA	TRBJ1-5	NA
TGTGCCAGCAGGCTCCTCGGGACAGGGGAGGGGAGGGAGCACTACAATGAGCAGTTCTTC	CASRLLGTGEGREHYNEQFF	TRBV28	TRBD1	TRBJ2-1	NA
TGTGCCAGCAGCCCCCGGGAGCGGGGGGGGAATGAGCAGTTCTTC	CASSPRERGGNEQFF	TRBV9	TRBD2	TRBJ2-1	NA
TGTGCCAGCAGGCCAGGGGGCGGAAACACCATATATTTT	CASRPGGGNTIYF	TRBV12-3/TRBV12-4	TRBD1	TRBJ1-3	NA
TGTGCCAGCAGTCTTAGCGGGAGTAGATACGAGCAGTACTTC	CASSLSGSRYEQYF	TRBV6-5	TRBD2	TRBJ2-7	NA
TGCGCCAGCAGCCCGAGGGAAGATAACACTGAAGCTTTCTTT	CASSPREDNTEAFF	TRBV5-1	NA	TRBJ1-1	NA
TGCAGCGTCACAGGGATGAACACTGAAGCTTTCTTT	CSVTGMNTEAFF	TRBV29-1	NA	TRBJ1-1	few
TGTGCCAGCAGGCTGGATAGCAATCAGCCCCAGCATTTT	CASRLDSNQPQHF	TRBV12-3/TRBV12-4	NA	TRBJ1-5	NA
TGCGCCAGCAGCCCGGGGGACGTCGCCGGGGAGCTGTTTTTT	CASSPGDVAGELFF	TRBV4-3	NA	TRBJ2-2	NA
TGTGCCAGCAGCCAATCGGGAGGGGCGGGTATCGGGGAGCTGTTTTTT	CASSQSGGAGIGELFF	TRBV7-2	TRBD2	TRBJ2-2	NA
TGTGCCAGCAGCTTAGGAGGGAGGGGAACCGGGGAGCTGTTTTTT	CASSLGGRGTGELFF	TRBV7-3	TRBD2	TRBJ2-2	few
TGTGCCAGCAGCCCAGCGGGAGCCGGGGCCAACGTCCTGACTTTC	CASSPAGAGANVLTF	TRBV7-9	TRBD2	TRBJ2-6	once
TGTGCCAGTAGTATTGGGGGCCTCGGAGAAAAACTGTTTTTT	CASSIGGLGEKLFF	TRBV19	NA	TRBJ1-4	NA
TGTGCCAGCAGCTTAGGGGACAGGGTCGCTAATTCACCCCTCCACTTT	CASSLGDRVANSPLHF	TRBV7-9	TRBD1	TRBJ1-6	NA
TGTGCCAGCAGCTGGGCAGAAAGCAATCAGCCCCAGCATTTT	CASSWAESNQPQHF	TRBV7-8	NA	TRBJ1-5	few